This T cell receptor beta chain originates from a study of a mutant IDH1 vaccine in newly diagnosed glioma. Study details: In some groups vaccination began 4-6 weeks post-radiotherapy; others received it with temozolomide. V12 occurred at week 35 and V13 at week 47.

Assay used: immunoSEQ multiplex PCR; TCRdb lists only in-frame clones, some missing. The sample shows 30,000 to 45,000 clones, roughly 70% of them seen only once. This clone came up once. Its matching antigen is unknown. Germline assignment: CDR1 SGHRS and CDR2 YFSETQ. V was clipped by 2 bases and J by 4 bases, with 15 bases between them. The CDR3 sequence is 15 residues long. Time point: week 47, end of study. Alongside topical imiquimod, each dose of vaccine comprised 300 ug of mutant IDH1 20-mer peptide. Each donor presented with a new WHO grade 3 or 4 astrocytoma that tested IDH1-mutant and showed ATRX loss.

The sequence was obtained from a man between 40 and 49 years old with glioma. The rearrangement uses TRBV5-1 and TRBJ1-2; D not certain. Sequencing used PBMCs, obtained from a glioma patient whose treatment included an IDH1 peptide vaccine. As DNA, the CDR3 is TGCGCCAGCAGCTTTGACTTCAACGGACCCTATGGCTACACCTTC. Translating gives CASSFDFNGPYGYTF.